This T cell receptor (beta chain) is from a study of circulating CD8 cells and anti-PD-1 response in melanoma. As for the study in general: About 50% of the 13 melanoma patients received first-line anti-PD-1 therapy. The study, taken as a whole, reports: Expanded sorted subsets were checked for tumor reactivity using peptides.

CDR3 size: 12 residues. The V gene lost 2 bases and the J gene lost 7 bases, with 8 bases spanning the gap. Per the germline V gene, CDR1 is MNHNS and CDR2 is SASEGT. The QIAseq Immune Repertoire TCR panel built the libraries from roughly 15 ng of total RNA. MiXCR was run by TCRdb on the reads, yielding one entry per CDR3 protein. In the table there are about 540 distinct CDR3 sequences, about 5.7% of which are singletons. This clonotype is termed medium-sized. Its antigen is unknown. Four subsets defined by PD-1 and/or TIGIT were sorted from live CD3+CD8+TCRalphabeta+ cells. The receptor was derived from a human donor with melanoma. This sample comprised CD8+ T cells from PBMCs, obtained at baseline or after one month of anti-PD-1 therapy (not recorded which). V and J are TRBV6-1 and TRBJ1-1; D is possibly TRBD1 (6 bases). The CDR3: CASSELQGEAFF. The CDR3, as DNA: TGTGCCAGCAGTGAACTACAGGGTGAAGCTTTCTTT.